This T cell receptor beta chain was sequenced in a study of blood T cell repertoires in COVID-19. Across the study: The United States, Italy and Spain provided the acute and convalescent COVID-19 samples. PBMCs, B-cell-depleted T cells, or T cells provided the cDNA or gDNA that made up the material.

In the original workflow: Amplified reference gene primers provided the basis for estimating nucleated cell counts. TCRdb's table, derived via immunoSEQ multiplex PCR, lists solely in-frame clones and lacks some. Clone size and the V and J calls come from that table; the DNA yielded D and trimming. The profile covers some 430,000 clones, with 90% appearing a single time and 0.6% taken by the ten largest. Before being deemed recovered, Cohort 3 donors had two negative PCRs, clearance, or symptom resolution. V lost 3 bases and J lost 5, with 11 bases in between. Germline assignment: CDR1 DFQATT and CDR2 SNEGSKA (reference sequence). The CDR3 loop spans 13 amino acids.

Sequencing input: PBMCs or T cells enriched from blood (not recorded which). The TCR comes from a man aged 18 to 30 who had recovered from COVID-19. V gene TRBV20-1 combines with J gene TRBJ2-1, with D perhaps matching TRBD2 (5 bases). CDR3 sequence (DNA): TGCAGTGCTAGTCCCACTAGGAACAATGAGCAGTTCTTC. The encoded protein is CSASPTRNNEQFF.